This TCR beta chain was recorded in a study of cytotoxic CD8 clonotypes in ibrutinib-treated CLL. Study information: A median around 12 months of treatment, range 6 to 36, preceded the collection of response samples. There were, on average, approximately 250,000 productive templates and some 90,000 productive rearrangements per sample.

Germline V lookup: CDR1 SGHRS, CDR2 YFSETQ. The CDR3 runs 14 residues. After removal of 4 bases from V and 1 base from J, the junction contained 5 bases not matched to a gene. Assay: immunoSEQ multiplex PCR; the TCRdb copy retains only in-frame clones and omits some. The sample records some 150,000 clones, around three quarters being singletons. The clonotype comes from a human donor with chronic lymphocytic leukemia. The sequencing here drew on PBMCs, taken after 12 months of ibrutinib treatment. The rearrangement links TRBV5-1 to TRBJ2-7, with 7 nucleotides matching TRBD1. Here the CDR3 reads CASSPGTASYEQYF. The CDR3, as DNA: TGCGCCAGCAGCCCCGGGACAGCTTCCTACGAGCAGTACTTC.